This TCR beta chain was sequenced in a study of blood T cell repertoires in COVID-19. As for the study in general: T cells, B-cell-depleted T cells, or PBMCs provided the cDNA or gDNA that served as material.

Here immunoSEQ multiplex PCR was the method, and the copy in TCRdb shows in-frame clones only, minus some. The sample lists tens of thousands of clones, roughly 80% occurring once. This CDR3 contains 16 residues. V dropped 1 base and J dropped 6 bases, with 15 bases sitting between them. The germline V gene encodes CDR1 SGHTA and CDR2 FQGTGA. This chain links TRBV7-3 with TRBJ2-2, with D possibly matching TRBD2 (5 bases). This sequence was found in a man aged 55 to 69 with COVID-19, enrolled during active disease. Sample: peripheral blood. CDR3 DNA sequence: TGTGCCAGCAGCTTAATGTCCAGCCGGGAAGCCGGGGAGCTGTTTTTT. Its protein is CASSLMSSREAGELFF.